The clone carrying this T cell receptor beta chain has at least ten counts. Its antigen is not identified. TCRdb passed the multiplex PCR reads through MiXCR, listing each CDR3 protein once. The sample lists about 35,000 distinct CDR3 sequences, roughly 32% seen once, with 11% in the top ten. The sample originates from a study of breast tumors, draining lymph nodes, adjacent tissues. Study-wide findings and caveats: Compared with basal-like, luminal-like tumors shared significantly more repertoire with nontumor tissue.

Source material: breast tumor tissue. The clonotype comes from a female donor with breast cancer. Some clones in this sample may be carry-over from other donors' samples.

The CDR3 protein is CASSLLGLAGAWVDQETQYF. DNA for the CDR3: TGCGCCAGCAGCTTGTTAGGACTAGCGGGAGCCTGGGTCGATCAAGAGACCCAGTACTTC. The chain is built from TRBV5-1 and TRBJ2-5; 13 bases fit TRBD2. The junction had 14 bases not matched to a gene; V was cut back by 1 base and J by 2 bases. Germline assignment: CDR1 SGHRS and CDR2 YFSETQ. This CDR3 contains 20 residues.